This T cell receptor (beta chain) originates from a study of cytomegalovirus exposure and HLA in healthy donors. Looked up from germline, CDR1 is SSHAT and CDR2 is FNYEAQ (reference sequence). The CDR3 sequence is 17 residues long. A word on this clone: Its specificity is not known. A read error may produce the germline difference seen at one junction end.

Primers for the PCR totalled 60 Vbeta and 13 Jbeta. Clones were read by immunoSEQ multiplex PCR, and TCRdb kept only the in-frame ones, dropping some. The table has about 92,000 clones, more than 65% seen once. Whole-study results and caveats: Most CMV-associated TCR beta chains were later found to appear HLA-restricted. Reports state that TCR beta sequences accurately predicted most subjects' HLA-A and HLA-B alleles. For most TCR sequences rarity was the rule, although some public TCRs occurred in many donors. Several top significant clusters appeared, in a later analysis, to be linked to common viral pathogens.

The chain employs TRBV7-7 and TRBJ2-1, with D tentatively TRBD1 (6 bases). The sample was PBMCs. This TCR was sampled from a girl aged 2-10 years in good health and CMV-seropositive. The CDR3 bases are TGTGCTAGCAGCTTAGATGGGGGCCTGAGCTCCTACAATGAGCAGTTCTTC. Its protein product is CASSLDGGLSSYNEQFF.